Presented here are 26 T cell receptor beta chains from one specimen sequenced in a study of Graves' ophthalmopathy and Graves' hyperthyroidism. From RNA, the CDR3 regions of TCR beta chains were amplified and sequenced. A first-round RT-PCR used HTBI primers, followed by a second-round multiplex PCR. MiXCR, applied by TCRdb to the multiplex PCR reads, yields one record per CDR3 protein. The sample consists of about 400,000 distinct CDR3 sequences, roughly 18% of them appearing once. Sequencing used peripheral blood. The source is a woman between 18 and 30 years old with Graves' ophthalmopathy.

This clonotype was observed many times. J is TRBJ2-4 and V is TRBV6-1, with a tentative D call TRBD1 (7 bases). The ends were cut back, 10 bases at V and 0 bases at J, with 22 bases in the middle. This CDR3 has 17 amino acids. Germline V CDR1 and CDR2: MNHNS, SASEGT. The CDR3 is CATAGGGVSGAKNIQYF. CDR3 coding DNA: TGTGCCACGGCAGGGGGAGGTGTAAGTGGAGCCAAAAACATTCAGTACTTC.

CDR3 DNA sequence: TGTGCCTGGAGTACCTACACCGGGGAGCTGTTTTTT. Translated: CAWSTYTGELFF. The chain couples TRBV30 to TRBJ2-2, with unresolved D. The V end was cut by 2 bases, the J end by 3 bases, with 4 bases between. CDR1 and CDR2 from the germline V gene are GTSNPN and SVGIG (reference sequence). CDR3 length equals 12 residues.

This clonotype was detected ten times or more. This rearrangement joins TRBV20-1 to TRBJ1-5; 10 positions match TRBD1. Germline V CDR1 and CDR2: DFQATT, SNEGSKA (reference sequence). This CDR3 is 15 amino acids long. V lost 4 bases, J lost 5 bases, and 8 bases stayed unmatched. The CDR3 loop is CSAMGQGFRDQPQHF. Here the CDR3 DNA reads TGCAGTGCTATGGGACAGGGGTTCCGTGATCAGCCCCAGCATTTT.

A single count supports this clonotype. The V call is TRBV6-1, the J call TRBJ2-2; the D gene is possibly TRBD1 (5 bases). Between the trimmed V and J ends, which lost 4 bases and 7 bases, there was a span of 13 bases. The CDR3 has 14 amino acids. Germline CDR1 MNHNS, CDR2 SASEGT. CDR3 DNA sequence: TGTGCCAGCAGTGCCCCCAGGGATAGCGGGGAGCTGTTTTTT. This encodes CASSAPRDSGELFF.

This clonotype was detected many times. The chain combines TRBV24-1 with TRBJ1-5; D ambiguous. Between the trimmed V and J ends, which lost 5 bases and 1 base, there was a span of 11 bases. CDR3 length: 15 amino acids. CDR1 is KGHDR and CDR2 is SFDVKD in the germline V gene. This chain's CDR3 is CATSGQASSNQPQHF. The CDR3 coding sequence is TGTGCCACCAGTGGGCAGGCAAGCAGCAATCAGCCCCAGCATTTT.

This clonotype has a count of ten or more. The chain links TRBV7-9 to TRBJ1-2; 10 bases agree with TRBD1. This CDR3 comprises 16 residues. The V gene end was trimmed by 5 bases and the J gene end by 7 bases; junction bases not matched to a gene: 13. Per the germline V gene, CDR1 is SEHNR and CDR2 is FQNEAQ (reference sequence). The CDR3 spells CASSLNSGQGILGYTF. As DNA, the CDR3 is TGTGCCAGCAGCCTAAACTCGGGACAGGGGATACTTGGCTACACCTTC.

This clonotype was picked up many times. The rearrangement uses TRBV6-5 and TRBJ2-7; TRBD2 agrees at 12 bases. The junction had 6 bases not matched to a gene; V was cut back by 5 bases and J by 7 bases. The CDR3 has 14 amino acids. CDR1 MNHEY and CDR2 SVGAGI come from the germline V gene. CDR3 sequence reads: CASSRLAGEAEQYF. For the CDR3, the DNA is TGTGCCAGCAGTCGACTAGCGGGAGAAGCAGAGCAGTACTTC.

This chain uses TRBV15 with TRBJ2-7; tentative D call: TRBD1 (5 bases). CDR1 LNHNV and CDR2 YYDKDF come from the germline V gene (reference sequence). The V gene lost 3 bases and the J gene lost 4 bases, with 13 bases spanning the gap. The CDR3 runs 14 residues. The CDR3 spells CATSSQKGLYEQYF. The CDR3 bases are TGTGCCACCAGCAGCCAGAAGGGGTTATACGAGCAGTACTTC. The whole variable domain, remainder taken from reference TRBV15 and TRBJ2-7, is DAMVIQNPRYQVTQFGKPVTLSCSQTLNHNVMYWYQQKSSQAPKLLFHYYDKDFNNEADTPDNFQSRRPNTSFCFLDIRSPGLGDTAMYLCATSSQKGLYEQYFGPGTRLTVT.

This clonotype has ten or more counts. The genes are TRBV18 and TRBJ1-1, with D unresolved. CDR1 is KGHSH, CDR2 LQKENI, per germline. CDR3 length equals 13 residues. V lost 0 bases and J lost 5, with 7 bases in between. The CDR3: CASSPPADTEAFF. The CDR3 DNA is TGTGCCAGCTCACCACCCGCCGATACTGAAGCTTTCTTT. Filled out from reference TRBV18 and TRBJ1-1, the complete variable domain reads NAGVMQNPRHLVRRRGQEARLRCSPMKGHSHVYWYRQLPEEGLKFMVYLQKENIIDESGMPKERFSAEFPKEGPSILRIQQVVRGDSAAYFCASSPPADTEAFFGQGTRLTVV.

This clonotype occurred many times. This may be a read error, as it is one base from a much larger clone. The chain combines TRBV6-1 with TRBJ1-1; the match to TRBD1 covers 8 bases. The V gene's germline CDR1 is MNHNS and CDR2 SASEGT. With V trimmed by 6 bases and J by 3 bases, 9 bases remained unmatched. The CDR3 has 15 residues. CDR3 DNA sequence: TGTGCCAGCAGCCCCGGGACAGGAATCTACACTGAAGCTTTCTTT. This codes for CASSPGTGIYTEAFF.

This clonotype was counted at least ten times. Here the CDR3 DNA reads TGTGCCTGGAGGTCCTTGGACACTGAAGCTTTCTTT. Protein product: CAWRSLDTEAFF. The chain couples TRBV30 to TRBJ1-1; no reliable D call. CDR3 size: 12 residues. The germline gives CDR1 GTSNPN, CDR2 SVGIG (reference sequence). V was trimmed by 3 bases and J by 3 bases, leaving 8 bases between them.

This clonotype has at least ten counts. This chain joins TRBV10-3 and TRBJ2-2; D is ambiguous. This CDR3 spans 15 amino acids. Trimming left V 0 bases short and J 1 base short, with 6 bases between. Germline CDR1 ENHRY, CDR2 SYGVKD. The CDR3 loop reads CAISESTRNTGELFF. The DNA of the CDR3 is TGTGCCATCAGTGAGTCGACCCGGAACACCGGGGAGCTGTTTTTT.

This clonotype was found many times. This chain links TRBV4-2 with TRBJ2-5; D may be TRBD1 or TRBD2 (5 bases each). Trimming left V 1 base short and J 5 bases short, with 11 bases between. CDR1 and CDR2 from the germline V gene are LGHNA and YNFKEQ. The CDR3 loop spans 14 amino acids. CDR3 nucleotides: TGTGCCAGCAGCCAAGTGGTAGGGGAGGAGACCCAGTACTTC. Amino acids: CASSQVVGEETQYF.

This clonotype came up many times. J is TRBJ1-1 and V is TRBV28, with TRBD1 as a possible D gene (5 bases). The CDR3 is 15 residues long. Germline V gene sequence: CDR1 MDHEN, CDR2 SYDVKM. The V gene lost 2 bases and the J gene lost 0 bases, with 10 bases spanning the gap. The CDR3 loop is CASSLNWDLNTEAFF. DNA of the CDR3: TGTGCCAGCAGTTTAAATTGGGACCTGAACACTGAAGCTTTCTTT.

This clonotype was found a few times. One end of the junction varies from germline; a read error may be responsible. The V and J genes are TRBV18 and TRBJ1-3, with D unresolved. The CDR3 has 15 amino acids. Germline-derived CDR1 and CDR2 are KGHSH and LQKENI. The CDR3 DNA is TGTGCCAGCTCACCTATCGGATACTCTGGAAACGCCATATATTTT. Translated, it gives CASSPIGYSGNAIYF.

The sample holds many counts of this clonotype. The chain carries TRBV20-1 and TRBJ1-1, with D unclear. The CDR3 extends over 12 amino acids. Germline CDR1 is DFQATT and CDR2 is SNEGSKA (reference sequence). V lost 1 base, J lost 2 bases, and 5 bases lay in between. CDR3 nucleotide sequence: TGCAGTGCTAGAGTTCCAAACACTGAAGCTTTCTTT. It codes for CSARVPNTEAFF.

Many counts were recorded for this clonotype. The V call is TRBV7-6, the J call TRBJ2-7; D unresolved. V was shortened by 0 bases and J by 0 bases, with 9 bases between the two germline ends. This CDR3 comprises 15 residues. The germline gives CDR1 SGHVS, CDR2 FNYEAQ. The CDR3 DNA reads as TGTGCCAGCAGCTTAGCTCCTGGAGTCTCCTACGAGCAGTACTTC. Translation: CASSLAPGVSYEQYF.

At least ten counts were recorded for this clonotype. The genes are TRBV7-2 and TRBJ2-7; D could derive from TRBD1 or TRBD2 (7 bases each). Germline CDR1 reads SGHTA; CDR2 reads FQGNSA. V was shortened by 5 bases and J by 3 bases, with 17 bases between the two germline ends. The CDR3 consists of 15 residues. The CDR3 region has the DNA TGTGCCAGCAGCCTAACAGGGGACTACGACTACGAGCAGTACTTC. The encoded protein is CASSLTGDYDYEQYF.

This clonotype was seen repeatedly, ten times or more. The rearrangement uses TRBV6-1 and TRBJ2-3, with D possibly matching TRBD2 (6 bases). The CDR3 has 18 residues. The V end was cut by 2 bases, the J end by 9 bases, with 27 bases between. Germline CDR1 reads MNHNS; CDR2 reads SASEGT. Here the CDR3 reads CASSEIGTAGRTGVTQYF. CDR3 coding DNA: TGTGCCAGCAGTGAAATAGGGACGGCAGGACGCACGGGGGTCACGCAGTATTTT.

The gene calls are TRBV6-1 and TRBJ1-3; 8 bases are shared with TRBD1. The CDR3 is 17 amino acids. Unmatched junction bases numbered 13, after V lost 6 bases and J lost 3 bases. Germline V gene lookup returns CDR1 MNHNS and CDR2 SASEGT. CDR3 nucleotide sequence: TGTGCCAGCAGCCCCGGGGGTCAGGGGGCGCTTGGAAACACCATATATTTT. Its protein product is CASSPGGQGALGNTIYF.

The chain employs TRBV7-2 and TRBJ2-5, with TRBD1 matching 8 bases. Germline V gene sequence: CDR1 SGHTA, CDR2 FQGNSA. J lost 2 bases, V lost 5 bases, and 4 bases had no gene match. The CDR3 runs 14 residues. CDR3 protein: CASSLDRVQETQYF. The CDR3 nucleotides read TGTGCCAGCAGCCTGGACAGGGTTCAAGAGACCCAGTACTTC.

This clonotype was seen repeatedly, ten times or more. The chain has TRBV28 and TRBJ2-2; D gene ambiguous. Trimming took 10 bases from V and 4 from J, leaving 10 bases between them. This CDR3 spans 12 amino acids. CDR1 MDHEN and CDR2 SYDVKM come from the germline V gene. The CDR3 region is CATDRVTGELFF. The DNA for the CDR3 is TGTGCCACCGACCGGGTCACCGGGGAGCTGTTTTTT.

This clonotype has at least ten counts. V usage is TRBV28 and J usage is TRBJ1-1, with 8 bases that match TRBD1. Germline V lookup: CDR1 MDHEN, CDR2 SYDVKM. The length of the CDR3 is 15 residues. After removal of 3 bases from V and 4 bases from J, the junction contained 7 bases not matched to a gene. The CDR3 reads CASSFRTGGITEAFF. The CDR3 nucleotides read TGTGCCAGCAGTTTTCGAACAGGGGGGATCACTGAAGCTTTCTTT.

This clonotype was detected many times. V and J are TRBV28 and TRBJ2-4, with D possibly TRBD2 on 6 matching bases. The ends were cut back, 4 bases at V and 9 bases at J, with 16 bases in the middle. In germline, CDR1 is MDHEN, CDR2 SYDVKM. The CDR3 spans 14 residues. The DNA for the CDR3 is TGTGCCAGCAGTTCCCCTCTCGGGGGAGTCATTCAGTACTTC. Its translation is CASSSPLGGVIQYF.

A remark on this clonotype: Germline and junction disagree at one end, which may indicate a read error. The V gene is TRBV6-2 or TRBV6-3, the J gene TRBJ1-5; 9 bases line up with TRBD1. Germline values: CDR1 MNHEY, CDR2 SVGEGT. The CDR3 loop spans 18 amino acids. DNA for the CDR3: TGTGCCACCAGATCGCGGGACAGGGCCCTTGATAGCCATCAGCCCCAGCATTTT. This sequence encodes CATRSRDRALDSHQPQHF.

This clonotype was recorded many times. Given a much more abundant clone one base away, this may be a read error. This chain uses TRBV12-3 or TRBV12-4 with TRBJ1-1; weak D call: TRBD1 (6 bases). CDR3 size: 16 residues. Trimming left V 6 bases short and J 3 bases short, with 20 bases between. In nucleotides, the CDR3 is TGTGCCAGCAGCGACCTACAGGGACCCTCTGACACTGAAGCTTTCTTT. This translates into CASSDLQGPSDTEAFF.